The table lists the clone carrying this TCR beta chain with many counts. The data originate from a study of CD8+CD57+ T cells in acquired aplastic anemia. TCR beta VDJ and CDR3 profiles were obtained from a genomic DNA template. TCRdb redid the calling of the reads with MiXCR, one entry per CDR3 protein. The data show about 160,000 distinct CDR3 sequences, more than 40% seen once. Germline V gene data show CDR1 as SGHAT and CDR2 as FQDESV (reference sequence). J gave up 6 bases and V 5 bases, and 10 bases lay outside the gene matches. CDR3 length equals 17 residues. Those patients picked for sequencing had displayed CD8+CD57+ cell expansion on flow cytometry.

This chain connects TRBV11-1 to TRBJ2-2; 12 nucleotides match TRBD1. The receptor was derived from a human donor with aplastic anemia. Sequencing was carried out using sorted CD4+, CD8+, or CD8+CD57+ T cells (not recorded which) from PBMCs. This CDR3 is CASSGAPGQGASGELFF. Here the CDR3 DNA reads TGTGCCAGCAGCGGCGCCCCGGGACAGGGGGCATCCGGGGAGCTGTTTTTT.